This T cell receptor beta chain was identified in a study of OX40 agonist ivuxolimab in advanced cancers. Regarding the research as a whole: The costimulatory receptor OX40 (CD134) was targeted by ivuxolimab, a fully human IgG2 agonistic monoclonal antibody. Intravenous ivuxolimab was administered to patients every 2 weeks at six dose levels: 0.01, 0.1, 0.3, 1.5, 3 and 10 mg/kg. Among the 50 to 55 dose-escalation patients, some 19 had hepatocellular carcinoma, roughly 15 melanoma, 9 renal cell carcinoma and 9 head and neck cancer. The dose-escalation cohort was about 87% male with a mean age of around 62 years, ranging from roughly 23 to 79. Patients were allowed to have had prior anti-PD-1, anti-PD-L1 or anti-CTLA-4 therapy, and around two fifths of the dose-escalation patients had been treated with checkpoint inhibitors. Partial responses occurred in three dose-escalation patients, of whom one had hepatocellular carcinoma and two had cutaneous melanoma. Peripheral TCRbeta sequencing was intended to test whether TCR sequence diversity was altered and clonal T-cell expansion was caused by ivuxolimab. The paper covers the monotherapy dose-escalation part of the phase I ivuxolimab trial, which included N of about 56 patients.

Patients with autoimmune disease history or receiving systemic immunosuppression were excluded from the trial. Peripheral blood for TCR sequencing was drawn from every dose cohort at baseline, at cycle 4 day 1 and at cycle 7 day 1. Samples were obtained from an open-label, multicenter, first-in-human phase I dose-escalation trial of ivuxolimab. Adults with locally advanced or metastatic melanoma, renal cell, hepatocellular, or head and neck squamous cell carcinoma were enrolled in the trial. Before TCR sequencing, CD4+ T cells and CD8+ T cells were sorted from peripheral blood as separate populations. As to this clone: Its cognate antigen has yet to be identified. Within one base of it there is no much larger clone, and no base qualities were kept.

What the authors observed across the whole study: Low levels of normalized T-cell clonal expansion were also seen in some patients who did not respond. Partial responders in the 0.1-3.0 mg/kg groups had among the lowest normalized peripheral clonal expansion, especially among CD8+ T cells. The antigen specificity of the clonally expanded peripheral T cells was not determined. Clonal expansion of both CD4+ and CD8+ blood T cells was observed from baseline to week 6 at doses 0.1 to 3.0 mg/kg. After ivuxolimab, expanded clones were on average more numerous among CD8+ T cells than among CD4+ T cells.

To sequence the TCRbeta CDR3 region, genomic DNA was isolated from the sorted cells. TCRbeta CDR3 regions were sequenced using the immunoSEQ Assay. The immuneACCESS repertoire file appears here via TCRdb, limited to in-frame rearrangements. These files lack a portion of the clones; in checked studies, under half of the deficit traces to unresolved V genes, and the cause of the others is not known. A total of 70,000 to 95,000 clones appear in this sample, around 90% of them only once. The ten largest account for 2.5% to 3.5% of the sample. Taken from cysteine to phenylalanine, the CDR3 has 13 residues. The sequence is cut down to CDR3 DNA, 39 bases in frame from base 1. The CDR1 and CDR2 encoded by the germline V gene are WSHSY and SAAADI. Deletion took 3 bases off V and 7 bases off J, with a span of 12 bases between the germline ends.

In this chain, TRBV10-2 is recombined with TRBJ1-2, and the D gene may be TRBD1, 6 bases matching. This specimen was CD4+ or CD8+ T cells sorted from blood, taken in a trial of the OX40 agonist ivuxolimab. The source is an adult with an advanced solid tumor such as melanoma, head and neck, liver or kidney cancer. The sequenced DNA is TGCGCCAGCAGTGATTTGCAGGGGACTGGCTACACCTTC. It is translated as CASSDLQGTGYTF.